A single sample gave rise to the 5 T cell receptor beta chains below, sequenced in a study of shared clonotypes between healthy human individuals. The repertoire was sequenced with immunoSEQ multiplex PCR; TCRdb's copy has only in-frame clones and lacks some. Of under 650,000 clones in the sample, about 96% were seen once. Specimen: naive CD4+ T cells sorted from blood. Indicated subset: CD45RA+ positively selected. These receptors all come from a woman aged 30 to 39 in good health.

The rearrangement joins TRBV28 to TRBJ1-3, with unresolved D. Trimming stripped 4 bases from V and 4 bases from J, with 11 bases between. This CDR3 is built from 14 residues. Germline V gene data show CDR1 as MDHEN and CDR2 as SYDVKM. The CDR3 nucleotides read TGTGCCAGCAGTTCGGAGAGGGAGGGAAACACCATATATTTT. Its translation is CASSSEREGNTIYF.

This sequence joins TRBV9 and TRBJ2-1; 8 bases fit TRBD1. CDR1 SGDLS and CDR2 YYNGEE come from the germline V gene. CDR3 size: 15 residues. V was pared by 0 bases and J by 8 bases, with 7 bases of the junction left unmatched. The CDR3 here is CASSVEVGQGYEQFF. Written as DNA, the CDR3 is TGTGCCAGCAGCGTAGAAGTAGGACAGGGCTATGAGCAGTTCTTC.

The chain employs TRBV9 and TRBJ2-5; D call uncertain. Per germline, CDR1 SGDLS and CDR2 YYNGEE. V was shortened by 4 bases and J by 2 bases, with 9 bases between the two germline ends. The CDR3 spans 13 residues. In DNA form, the CDR3 reads TGTGCCAGCAGCTTCCACTCGCAAGAGACCCAGTACTTC. It translates to CASSFHSQETQYF.

The chain uses TRBV5-3 and TRBJ1-1; D is ambiguous. TRBV5-3 is designated an ORF whose function remains uncertain. Trimming removed 1 base from V and 1 base from J, with 8 bases in between. The length of the CDR3 is 14 residues. CDR3 bases: TGTGCCAGAAGCTTGCTTGGCCCGAACACTGAAGCTTTCTTT. This translates into CARSLLGPNTEAFF.

The chain has TRBV29-1 and TRBJ1-1, with 9 bases fitting TRBD1. The CDR3 is made up of 15 amino acids. Germline V gives CDR1 SQVTM, CDR2 ANQGSEA. The trim removed 7 bases at V and 1 base at J, leaving 10 bases unmatched. CDR3 in DNA: TGCAGCGCAAACCCCAGGGACAGGGAGAACACTGAAGCTTTCTTT. Encoded protein: CSANPRDRENTEAFF.